The clone carrying this T cell receptor (beta chain) came up once. The data are from a study of blood T cell repertoires in COVID-19. Study background: The United States, Italy and Spain supplied acute and convalescent COVID-19 samples. Sample material is recorded as cDNA or gDNA derived from T cells, B-cell-depleted T cells, or PBMCs.

Authors' methods: Cell counts per sample came from amplifying reference gene primers. The data were produced by immunoSEQ multiplex PCR, yet TCRdb's version contains in-frame clones alone and is incomplete. The V and J calls and the clone size are those of that table, but D and trimming were determined from the DNA. This table has tens of thousands of clones, roughly 80% appearing once. CDR1 is LGHDT and CDR2 is YNNKEL in the germline V gene (reference sequence). The ends lost 4 bases at V and 1 base at J; junction bases unmatched: 4. The CDR3 loop spans 16 amino acids. Sequencing was performed on peripheral blood. V usage is TRBV3-1 (or the pseudogene TRBV3-2) and J usage is TRBJ2-2, with 9 nucleotides matching TRBD1. This TCR came from a woman of 80 years or more with active or convalescent COVID-19. Written as DNA, the CDR3 is TGTGCCAGCAGCCCGTACAGGGGGCTGAACACCGGGGAGCTGTTTTTT. Amino acid sequence: CASSPYRGLNTGELFF.